Listed here are 20 T cell receptor beta chains from one sample, sequenced in a study of cytomegalovirus exposure and HLA in healthy donors. Both 60 Vbeta primers and 13 Jbeta primers went into the PCR. TCRdb's table, derived via immunoSEQ multiplex PCR, lists solely in-frame clones and lacks some. Found here are a few hundred thousand clones, 84% of them singletons; the top ten hold 1.5% to 2.5%. Sequencing was performed on PBMCs. The origin of the receptors is a woman in her 40s in good health and CMV-seropositive.

The V gene is TRBV28, the J gene TRBJ2-1, with TRBD2 matching 11 bases. This CDR3 comprises 13 residues. V shed 10 bases and J 7 bases; nucleotides not matched to a gene: 6. Germline CDR1 reads MDHEN; CDR2 reads SYDVKM. The CDR3 coding sequence is TGTGCCACCTTAGCGGGAGGGCGGAATGAGCAGTTCTTC. Translating it yields CATLAGGRNEQFF.

The chain recombines TRBV4-3 with TRBJ1-2, with TRBD1 matching over 11 bases. The CDR3 covers 15 residues. The germline CDR1 and CDR2 sequences are LGHNA and YSLEER. After removal of 1 base from V and 7 bases from J, the junction contained 5 bases not matched to a gene. The DNA of the CDR3 is TGCGCCAGCAGCCAAGGGCAGGACAGGGGGCTTGGCTACACCTTC. Translating it yields CASSQGQDRGLGYTF.

This rearrangement joins TRBV6-6 to TRBJ2-5, with 10 bases fitting TRBD2. This CDR3 comprises 15 residues. Germline-derived CDR1 and CDR2 are MNHNY and SVGAGI (reference sequence). With 5 bases clipped from V and 5 bases from J, the junction kept 8 bases outside the gene matches. The CDR3 here is CASSLLAGARETQYF. CDR3 DNA sequence: TGTGCCAGCAGTCTGCTAGCGGGAGCTAGGGAGACCCAGTACTTC.

This clone showed up just once. The rearrangement links TRBV4-3 to TRBJ2-7, with 9 bases matching TRBD1. The CDR3 length is 15 residues. From germline, CDR1 is LGHNA and CDR2 YSLEER. Germline trimming cut 0 bases from V and 4 bases from J; bases unmatched to any gene: 4. The CDR3 coding sequence is TGCGCCAGCAGCCAAGATGGGACAGGGAGTTACGAGCAGTACTTC. Translating gives CASSQDGTGSYEQYF.

This clone came up a few times. CDR3 region: CSVSEGGNSPLHF. In nucleotides, the CDR3 is TGCAGCGTATCGGAGGGGGGGAATTCACCCCTCCACTTT. This sequence joins TRBV29-1 and TRBJ1-6; TRBD1 is a possible D gene (6 bases). Germline CDR1 and CDR2: SQVTM and ANQGSEA. V was clipped by 6 bases and J by 7 bases, with 13 bases between them. The CDR3 totals 13 residues.

The chain joins TRBV27 to TRBJ2-5; 8 nucleotides line up with TRBD2. The DNA end lines up better with TRBJ2-7; the J call may be wrong. The CDR3 contains 15 residues. CDR1 is MNHEY, CDR2 SMNVEV, per germline (reference sequence). The CDR3 is CASSTPAGAGREQYF. The CDR3 DNA is TGTGCCAGCAGTACACCAGCGGGAGCTGGGCGCGAGCAGTACTTC.

The chain carries TRBV27 and TRBJ1-2; no reliable D call. Trimming removed 5 bases from V and 1 base from J, with 17 bases in between. Germline loops: CDR1 MNHEY, CDR2 SMNVEV (reference sequence). The CDR3 spans 16 residues. The DNA of the CDR3 is TGTGCCAGCAGTCCCGGGGAGCGCTTACTTAACTATGGCTACACCTTC. Protein product: CASSPGERLLNYGYTF.

This sequence joins TRBV6-6 and TRBJ2-5, with 8 bases matching TRBD2. Germline CDR1 MNHNY, CDR2 SVGAGI (reference sequence). The trim removed 2 bases at V and 1 base at J, leaving 6 bases unmatched. The CDR3 contains 16 residues. The DNA for the CDR3 is TGTGCCAGCAGTTACGGCGCGGGAGGATCCCAAGAGACCCAGTACTTC. Protein: CASSYGAGGSQETQYF.

The chain links TRBV5-4 to TRBJ2-1; 12 bases match TRBD1. This CDR3 has 16 residues. V was clipped by 0 bases and J by 9 bases; unmatched bases: 7. Germline V lookup: CDR1 SGHNT, CDR2 YYREEE (reference sequence). The CDR3 here is CASSLGDRGLLSEQFF. The CDR3 DNA is TGTGCCAGCAGCTTGGGGGACAGGGGGCTTTTGAGTGAGCAGTTCTTC.

The rearrangement joins TRBV18 to TRBJ2-5; D not certain. The germline CDR1 and CDR2 sequences are KGHSH and LQKENI. The CDR3 sequence is 14 residues long. Trimming removed 1 base from V and 2 bases from J, with 8 bases in between. CDR3 region: CASSPRASQETQYF. DNA of the CDR3: TGTGCCAGCTCACCACGAGCGTCACAAGAGACCCAGTACTTC.

This clone was counted between two and nine times. The J gene is TRBJ2-2, the V gene TRBV6-6; 7 nucleotides align to TRBD2. Germline lookup yields CDR1 MNHNY and CDR2 SVGAGI (reference sequence). The CDR3 spans 15 residues. The V segment lost 9 bases and the J segment 4 bases; nucleotides outside the gene matches: 11. The CDR3 protein is CASKGTASGTGELFF. In DNA, the CDR3 is TGTGCCAGTAAGGGGACCGCTAGCGGCACCGGGGAGCTGTTTTTT.

The CDR3 region has the DNA TGTGCCAGTAGCCCAAGGGGGACAGGTACTGAAAAACTGTTTTTT. This codes for CASSPRGTGTEKLFF. This chain connects TRBV19 to TRBJ1-4; 8 bases map to TRBD1. The CDR3 is 15 residues long. The V and J ends lost 6 bases and 7 bases, in that order; junction bases with no gene match: 10. CDR1 LNHDA and CDR2 SQIVND come from the germline V gene (reference sequence).

V usage is TRBV4-2 and J usage is TRBJ2-5; D may be TRBD2 (6 bases). With 0 bases removed from V and 2 bases from J, the gap between germline ends came to 16 bases. CDR3 size: 17 residues. Germline V CDR1 and CDR2: LGHNA, YNFKEQ. DNA for the CDR3: TGTGCCAGCAGCCAAGAGGGAAGCGGGCCCCTACAAGAGACCCAGTACTTC. Its translation is CASSQEGSGPLQETQYF.

The J gene is TRBJ2-5, the V gene TRBV19; 10 bases line up with TRBD2. The V segment lost 3 bases and the J segment 2 bases; nucleotides outside the gene matches: 6. The CDR3 spans 16 residues. The germline V gene encodes CDR1 LNHDA and CDR2 SQIVND (reference sequence). In DNA form, the CDR3 reads TGTGCCAGTAGTATTCGGGCTAGCGGGAGACAAGAGACCCAGTACTTC. Its translation: CASSIRASGRQETQYF.

The chain combines TRBV5-4 with TRBJ2-7; TRBD1 matches at 8 bases. The J segment lost 4 bases and the V segment lost 4 bases, leaving 7 bases of the junction unmatched. This CDR3 spans 14 amino acids. The germline V gene encodes CDR1 SGHNT and CDR2 YYREEE (reference sequence). CDR3 in DNA: TGTGCCAGCAGCGGACGGGGACAGGCTTACGAGCAGTACTTC. Translating gives CASSGRGQAYEQYF.

This clone was counted a single time. This rearrangement joins TRBV6-5 to TRBJ2-7; 12 bases are a match to TRBD2. Trimming cost V 5 bases and J 6 bases; bases outside gene matches: 5. The CDR3 has 14 amino acids. Germline CDR1 reads MNHEY; CDR2 reads SVGAGI. CDR3 region: CASSRLAGVTEQYF. CDR3 coding DNA: TGTGCCAGCAGTAGACTAGCGGGAGTTACCGAGCAGTACTTC.

The chain recombines TRBV7-2 with TRBJ2-1, with unresolved D. V lost 3 bases and J 6 bases, leaving 9 bases between the germline ends. CDR3 size: 13 residues. Germline CDR1 is SGHTA and CDR2 is FQGNSA. The CDR3: CASSFRIGNEQFF. The CDR3 nucleotides are TGTGCCAGCAGCTTCAGGATTGGCAATGAGCAGTTCTTC. The whole variable domain, filled in from reference TRBV7-2 and TRBJ2-1, reads GAGVSQSPSNKVTEKGKDVELRCDPISGHTALYWYRQSLGQGLEFLIYFQGNSAPDKSGLPSDRFSAERTGGSVSTLTIQRTQQEDSAVYLCASSFRIGNEQFFGPGTRLTVL.

The CDR3 protein is CASSLGRGSYEQYF. The CDR3 DNA reads TGTGCCAGCAGCTTGGGGCGGGGCTCCTACGAGCAGTACTTC. The chain is built from TRBV11-3 and TRBJ2-7, with a tentative D call TRBD2 (6 bases). Germline lookup yields CDR1 SGHNT and CDR2 YENEEA. Trimming pared 3 bases from V and 0 bases from J, leaving 9 bases between. The CDR3 totals 14 residues.

This clone was detected only a few times. This same CDR3 is encoded by further DNA sequences in the sample. V is TRBV30 and J is TRBJ1-5; tentatively, D is TRBD1 (6 bases). This CDR3 is 13 amino acids long. Germline V gene data show CDR1 as GTSNPN and CDR2 as SVGIG (reference sequence). V was trimmed by 1 base and J by 2 bases, leaving 6 bases between them. The CDR3 DNA reads as TGTGCCTGGAGTGGACAGGGCAATCAGCCCCAGCATTTT. It codes for CAWSGQGNQPQHF.

This clone has only one observation. J is TRBJ2-3 and V is TRBV9, with D possibly TRBD1 on 6 matching bases. This CDR3 contains 17 residues. With 1 base removed from V and 6 bases from J, the gap between germline ends came to 21 bases. Germline assignment: CDR1 SGDLS and CDR2 YYNGEE. DNA of the CDR3: TGTGCCAGCAGCGTAAGGGGGTTAGGTAGCTTGATGGATACGCAGTATTTT. This gives the protein CASSVRGLGSLMDTQYF.